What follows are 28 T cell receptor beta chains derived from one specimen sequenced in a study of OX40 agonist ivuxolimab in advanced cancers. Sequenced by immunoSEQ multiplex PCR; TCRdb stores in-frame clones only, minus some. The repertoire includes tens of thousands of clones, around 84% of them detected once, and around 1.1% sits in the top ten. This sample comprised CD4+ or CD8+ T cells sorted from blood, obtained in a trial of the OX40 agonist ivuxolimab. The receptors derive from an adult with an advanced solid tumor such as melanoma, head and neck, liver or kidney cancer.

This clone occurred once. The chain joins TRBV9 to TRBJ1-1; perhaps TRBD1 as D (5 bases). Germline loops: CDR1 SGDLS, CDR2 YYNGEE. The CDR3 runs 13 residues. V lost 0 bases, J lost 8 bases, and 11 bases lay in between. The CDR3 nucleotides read TGTGCCAGCAGCGTAGGTTTAAAGGGGGAAGCTTTCTTT. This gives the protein CASSVGLKGEAFF. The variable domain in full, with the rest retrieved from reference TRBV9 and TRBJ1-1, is DSGVTQTPKHLITATGQRVTLRCSPRSGDLSVYWYQQSLDQGLQFLIQYYNGEERAKGNILERFSAQQFPDLHSELNLSSLELGDSALYFCASSVGLKGEAFFGQGTRLTVV.

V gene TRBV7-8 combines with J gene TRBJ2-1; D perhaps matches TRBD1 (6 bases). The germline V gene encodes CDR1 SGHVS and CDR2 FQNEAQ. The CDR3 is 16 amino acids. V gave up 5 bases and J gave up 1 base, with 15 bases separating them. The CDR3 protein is CASSPKTGLSYNEQFF. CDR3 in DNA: TGTGCCAGCAGCCCGAAGACAGGTCTATCCTACAATGAGCAGTTCTTC.

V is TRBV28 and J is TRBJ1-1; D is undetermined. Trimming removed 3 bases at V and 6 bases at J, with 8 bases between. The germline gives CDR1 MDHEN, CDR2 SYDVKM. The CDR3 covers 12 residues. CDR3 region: CASSLMRAEAFF. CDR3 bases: TGTGCCAGCAGTTTGATGCGGGCTGAAGCTTTCTTT.

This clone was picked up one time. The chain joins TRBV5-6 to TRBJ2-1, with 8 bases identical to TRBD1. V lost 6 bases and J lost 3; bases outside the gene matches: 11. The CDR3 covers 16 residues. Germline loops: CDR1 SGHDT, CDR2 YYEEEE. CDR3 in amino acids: CASTPAWGQDYNEQFF. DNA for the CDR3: TGTGCCAGCACCCCAGCATGGGGACAGGACTACAATGAGCAGTTCTTC.

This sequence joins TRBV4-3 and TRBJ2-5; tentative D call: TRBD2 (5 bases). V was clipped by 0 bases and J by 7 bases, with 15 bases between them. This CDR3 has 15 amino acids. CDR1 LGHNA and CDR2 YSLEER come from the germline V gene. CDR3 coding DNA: TGCGCCAGCAGCCAAGATAGGGCGGGCGCGGGGACCCAGTACTTC. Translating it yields CASSQDRAGAGTQYF.

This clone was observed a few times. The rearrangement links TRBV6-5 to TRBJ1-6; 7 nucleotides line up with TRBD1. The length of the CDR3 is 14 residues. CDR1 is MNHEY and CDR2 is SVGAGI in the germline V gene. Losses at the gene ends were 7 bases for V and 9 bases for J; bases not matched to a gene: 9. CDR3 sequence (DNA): TGTGCCAGCAAAACGACAGGGAGAAGTTCACCCCTCCACTTT. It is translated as CASKTTGRSSPLHF.

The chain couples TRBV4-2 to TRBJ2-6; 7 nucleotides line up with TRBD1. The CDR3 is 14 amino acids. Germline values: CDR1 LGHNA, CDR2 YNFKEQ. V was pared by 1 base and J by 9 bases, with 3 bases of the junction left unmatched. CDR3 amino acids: CASSQAGGDNVLTF. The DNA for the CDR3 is TGTGCCAGCAGCCAAGCAGGGGGAGACAACGTCCTGACTTTC.

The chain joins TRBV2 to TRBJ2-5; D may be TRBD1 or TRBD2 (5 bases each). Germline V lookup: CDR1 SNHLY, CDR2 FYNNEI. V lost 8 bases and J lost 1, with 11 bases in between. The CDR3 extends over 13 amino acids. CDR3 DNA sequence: TGTGCCAGCCTACGGGACCTCCAAGAGACCCAGTACTTC. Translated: CASLRDLQETQYF.

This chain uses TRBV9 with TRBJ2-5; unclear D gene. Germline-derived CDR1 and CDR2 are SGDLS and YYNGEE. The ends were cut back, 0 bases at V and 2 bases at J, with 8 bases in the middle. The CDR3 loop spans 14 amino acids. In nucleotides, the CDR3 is TGTGCCAGCAGCGTAGAGAGTTATCAAGAGACCCAGTACTTC. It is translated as CASSVESYQETQYF.

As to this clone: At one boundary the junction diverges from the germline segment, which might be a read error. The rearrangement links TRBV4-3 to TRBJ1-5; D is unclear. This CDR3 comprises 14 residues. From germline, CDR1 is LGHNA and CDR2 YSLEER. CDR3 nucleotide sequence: TGCGCCAGCGGCCAAGATCGAGGACATCAGCCCCAGCATTTT. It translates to CASGQDRGHQPQHF.

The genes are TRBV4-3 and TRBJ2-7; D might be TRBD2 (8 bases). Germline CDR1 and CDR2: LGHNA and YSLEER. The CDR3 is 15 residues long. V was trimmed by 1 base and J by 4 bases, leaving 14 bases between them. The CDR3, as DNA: TGCGCCAGCAGCCAAGGACAGGGCGGGGGGTACGAGCAGTACGTC. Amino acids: CASSQGQGGGYEQYV.

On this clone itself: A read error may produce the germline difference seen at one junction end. The CDR3 protein is CASRQGQDVYNEQFF. The CDR3 DNA reads as TGCGCCAGCAGACAAGGACAGGACGTCTACAATGAGCAGTTCTTC. This sequence joins TRBV4-1 and TRBJ2-1; 7 bases align to TRBD1. Germline V gives CDR1 MGHRA, CDR2 YSYEKL. The CDR3 runs 15 residues.

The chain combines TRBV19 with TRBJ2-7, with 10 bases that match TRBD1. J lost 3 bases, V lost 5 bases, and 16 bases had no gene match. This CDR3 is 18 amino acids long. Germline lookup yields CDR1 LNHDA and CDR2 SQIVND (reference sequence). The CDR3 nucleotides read TGTGCCAGTAGTGATATTTCCTCTGCGGGACAGGGGAACTACGAGCAGTACTTC. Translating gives CASSDISSAGQGNYEQYF.

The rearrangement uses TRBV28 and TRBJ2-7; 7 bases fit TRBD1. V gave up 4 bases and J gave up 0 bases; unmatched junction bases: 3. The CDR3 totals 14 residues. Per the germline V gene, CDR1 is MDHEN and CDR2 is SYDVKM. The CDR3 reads CASSSTGSSYEQYV. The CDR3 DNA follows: TGTGCCAGCAGTTCGACAGGGAGCTCCTACGAGCAGTACGTC.

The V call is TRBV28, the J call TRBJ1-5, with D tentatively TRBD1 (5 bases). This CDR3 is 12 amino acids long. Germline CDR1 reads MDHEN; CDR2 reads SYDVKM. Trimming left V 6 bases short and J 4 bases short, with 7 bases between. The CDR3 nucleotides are TGTGCCAGCAGGGGGACGAATCAGCCCCAGCATTTT. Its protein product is CASRGTNQPQHF.

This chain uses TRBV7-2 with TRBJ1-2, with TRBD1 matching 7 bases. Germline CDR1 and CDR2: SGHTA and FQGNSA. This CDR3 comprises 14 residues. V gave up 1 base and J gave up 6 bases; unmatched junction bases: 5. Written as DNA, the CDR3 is TGTGCCAGCAGCTTAGGGGAGGGGGCGGATGGCTACACCTTC. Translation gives CASSLGEGADGYTF.

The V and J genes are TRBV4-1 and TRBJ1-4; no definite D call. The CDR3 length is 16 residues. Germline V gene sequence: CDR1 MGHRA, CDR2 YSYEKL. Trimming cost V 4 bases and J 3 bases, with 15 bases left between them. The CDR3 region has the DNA TGCGCCAGCAGCCCTACGGGAGTCTCGGCTAATGAAAAACTGTTTTTT. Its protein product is CASSPTGVSANEKLFF.

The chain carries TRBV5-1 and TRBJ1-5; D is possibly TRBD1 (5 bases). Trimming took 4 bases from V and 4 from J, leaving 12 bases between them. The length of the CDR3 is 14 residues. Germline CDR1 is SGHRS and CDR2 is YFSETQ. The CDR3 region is CASSPMGVNQPQHF. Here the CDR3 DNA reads TGCGCCAGCAGCCCCATGGGGGTTAATCAGCCCCAGCATTTT.

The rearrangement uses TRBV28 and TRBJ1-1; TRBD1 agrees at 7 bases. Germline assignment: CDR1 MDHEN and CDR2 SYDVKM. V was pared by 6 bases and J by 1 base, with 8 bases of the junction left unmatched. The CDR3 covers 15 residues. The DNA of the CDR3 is TGTGCCAGCAGACCGACGGACAGGACGAACACTGAAGCTTTCTTT. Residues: CASRPTDRTNTEAFF.

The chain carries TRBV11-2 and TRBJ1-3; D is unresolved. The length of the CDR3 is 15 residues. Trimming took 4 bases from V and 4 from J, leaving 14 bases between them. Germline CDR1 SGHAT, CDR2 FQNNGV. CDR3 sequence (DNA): TGTGCCAGCAGCTCACACGGAGCGAGGGGAAACACCATATATTTT. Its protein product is CASSSHGARGNTIYF.

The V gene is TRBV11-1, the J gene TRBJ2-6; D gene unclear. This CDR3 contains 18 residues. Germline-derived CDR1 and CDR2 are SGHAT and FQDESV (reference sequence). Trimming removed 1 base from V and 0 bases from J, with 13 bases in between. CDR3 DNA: TGTGCCAGCAGCTTAGGCCTTGGCGTGAGCTCTGGGGCCAACGTCCTGACTTTC. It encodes CASSLGLGVSSGANVLTF.

CDR3 sequence: CASSTREGETQYF. As DNA, the CDR3 is TGTGCCAGCAGCACCAGGGAGGGGGAGACCCAGTACTTC. The chain is built from TRBV7-6 and TRBJ2-5, with TRBD2 identical over 7 bases. Germline loops: CDR1 SGHVS, CDR2 FNYEAQ. After removal of 5 bases from V and 5 bases from J, the junction contained 5 bases not matched to a gene. The CDR3 length is 13 residues.

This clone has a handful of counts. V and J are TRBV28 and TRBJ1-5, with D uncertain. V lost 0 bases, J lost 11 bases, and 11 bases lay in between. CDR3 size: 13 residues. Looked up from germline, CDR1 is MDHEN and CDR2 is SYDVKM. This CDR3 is CASSLWGDSAQHF. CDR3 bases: TGTGCCAGCAGTTTATGGGGAGATTCAGCCCAGCATTTT.

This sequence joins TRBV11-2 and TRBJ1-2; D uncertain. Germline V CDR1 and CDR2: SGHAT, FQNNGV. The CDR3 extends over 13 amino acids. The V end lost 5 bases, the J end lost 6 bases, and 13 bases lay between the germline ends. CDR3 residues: CASSIRGQDGYTF. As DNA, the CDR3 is TGTGCCAGCAGCATCCGAGGGCAGGATGGCTACACCTTC. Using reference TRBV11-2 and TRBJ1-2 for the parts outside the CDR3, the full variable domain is EAGVAQSPRYKIIEKRQSVAFWCNPISGHATLYWYQQILGQGPKLLIQFQNNGVVDDSQLPKDRFSAERLKGVDSTLKIQPAKLEDSAVYLCASSIRGQDGYTFGSGTRLTVV.

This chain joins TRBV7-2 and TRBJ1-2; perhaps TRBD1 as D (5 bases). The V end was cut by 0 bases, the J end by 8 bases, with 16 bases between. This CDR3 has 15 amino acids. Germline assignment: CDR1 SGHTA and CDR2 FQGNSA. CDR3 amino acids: CASSLAPGGVEGYTF. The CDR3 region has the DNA TGTGCCAGCAGCTTAGCGCCGGGGGGAGTGGAGGGCTACACCTTC. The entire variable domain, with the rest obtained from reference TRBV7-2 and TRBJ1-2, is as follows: GAGVSQSPSNKVTEKGKDVELRCDPISGHTALYWYRQSLGQGLEFLIYFQGNSAPDKSGLPSDRFSAERTGGSVSTLTIQRTQQEDSAVYLCASSLAPGGVEGYTFGSGTRLTVV.

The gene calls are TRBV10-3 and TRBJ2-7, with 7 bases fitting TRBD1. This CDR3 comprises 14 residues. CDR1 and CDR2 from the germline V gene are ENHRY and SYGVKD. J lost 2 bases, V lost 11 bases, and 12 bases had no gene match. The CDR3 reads CAFPPRDSAYEQYV. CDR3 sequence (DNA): TGTGCCTTCCCACCAAGGGACAGCGCCTACGAGCAGTACGTC.

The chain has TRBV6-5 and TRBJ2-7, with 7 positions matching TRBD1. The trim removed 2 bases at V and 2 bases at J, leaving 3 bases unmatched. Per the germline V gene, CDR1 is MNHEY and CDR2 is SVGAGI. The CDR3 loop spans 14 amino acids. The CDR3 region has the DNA TGTGCCAGCAGTTACCGGGACAGAACCTACGAGCAGTACTTC. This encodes CASSYRDRTYEQYF.

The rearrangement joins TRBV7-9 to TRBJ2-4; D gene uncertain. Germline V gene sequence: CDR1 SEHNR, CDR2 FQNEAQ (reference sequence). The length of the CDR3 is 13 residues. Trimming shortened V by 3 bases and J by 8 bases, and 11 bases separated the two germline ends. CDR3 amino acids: CASSLYSWDIQYF. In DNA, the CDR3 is TGTGCCAGCAGCTTGTACAGTTGGGACATTCAGTACTTC.